This TCR beta chain was documented in a study of cytomegalovirus exposure and HLA in healthy donors. Study summary: The early release's HLA-typed donors yielded approximately 81 million unique TCRs. Whole-study findings and limits: Later analysis revealed greater clonal expansion in HLA-associated TCR beta chains than in equally common others. An ancestry cluster, one associated with Asian ancestry, reportedly showed fewer N-insertions than the approximately 670-donor mean in a later analysis.

This clone was counted once. Its specificity is unknown. The CDR3 is 15 residues long. V was shortened by 2 bases and J by 2 bases, with 9 bases between the two germline ends. Germline CDR1 and CDR2: SGHDN and FVKESK. At the time of sampling, donors were nominally healthy, though unrecorded immune exposures were likely. The PCR was carried out with 60 Vbeta primers and 13 Jbeta primers. Clones were read by immunoSEQ multiplex PCR, and TCRdb kept only the in-frame ones, dropping some. The data show around 150,000 clones, approximately 80% seen once. This rearrangement joins TRBV14 to TRBJ1-4; D is perhaps TRBD1 (6 bases). Sample: PBMCs. The receptor was derived from a man aged 18 to 30 in good health and CMV-seropositive. The CDR3 bases are TGTGCCAGCAGCCAATCTCAGGGGACTAATGAAAAACTGTTTTTT. As protein: CASSQSQGTNEKLFF.